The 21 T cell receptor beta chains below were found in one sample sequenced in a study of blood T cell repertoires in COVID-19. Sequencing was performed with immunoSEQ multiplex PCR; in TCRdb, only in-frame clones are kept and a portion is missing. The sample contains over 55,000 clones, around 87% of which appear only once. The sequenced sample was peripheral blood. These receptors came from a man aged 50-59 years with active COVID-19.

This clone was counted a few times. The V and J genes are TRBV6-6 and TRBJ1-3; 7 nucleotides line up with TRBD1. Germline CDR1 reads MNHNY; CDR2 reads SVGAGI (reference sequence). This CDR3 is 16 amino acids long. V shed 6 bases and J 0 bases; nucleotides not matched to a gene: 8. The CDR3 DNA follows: TGTGCCAGCAGCGAAACGGGGACAGTCTCTGGAAACACCATATATTTT. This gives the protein CASSETGTVSGNTIYF.

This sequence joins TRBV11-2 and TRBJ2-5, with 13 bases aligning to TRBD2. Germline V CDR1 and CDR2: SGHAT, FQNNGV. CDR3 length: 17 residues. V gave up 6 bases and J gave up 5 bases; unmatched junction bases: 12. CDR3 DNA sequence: TGTGCCAGCAGTTTAAAACTAGCGGGAGGGCCAGGGGAGACCCAGTACTTC. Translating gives CASSLKLAGGPGETQYF.

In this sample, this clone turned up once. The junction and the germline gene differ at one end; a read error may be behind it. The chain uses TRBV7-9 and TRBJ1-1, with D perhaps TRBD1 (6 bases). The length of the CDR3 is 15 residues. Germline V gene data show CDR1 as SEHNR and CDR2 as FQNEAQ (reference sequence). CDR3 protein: CASSLAGHPNAEAFF. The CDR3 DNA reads TGTGCCAGCAGCTTAGCGGGACACCCGAACGCTGAAGCTTTCTTT. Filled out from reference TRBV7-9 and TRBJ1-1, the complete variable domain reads DTGVSQNPRHKITKRGQNVTFRCDPISEHNRLYWYRQTLGQGPEFLTYFQNEAQLEKSRLLSDRFSAERPKGSFSTLEIQRTEQGDSAMYLCASSLAGHPNAEAFFGQGTRLTVV.

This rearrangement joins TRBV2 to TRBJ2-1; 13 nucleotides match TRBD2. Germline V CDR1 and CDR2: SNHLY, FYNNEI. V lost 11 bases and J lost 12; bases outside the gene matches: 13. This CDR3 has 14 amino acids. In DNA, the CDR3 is TGTGCCGGCTCAACTAGCGGGGGGGCTGGCGTGCAGTTCTTC. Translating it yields CAGSTSGGAGVQFF.

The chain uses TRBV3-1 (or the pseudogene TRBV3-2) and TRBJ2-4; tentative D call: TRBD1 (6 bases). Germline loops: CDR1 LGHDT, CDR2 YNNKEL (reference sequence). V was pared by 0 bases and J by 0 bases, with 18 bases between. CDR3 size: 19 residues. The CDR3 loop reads CASSQDPDRKRLAKNIQYF. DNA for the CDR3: TGTGCCAGCAGCCAAGATCCAGACAGGAAGAGACTAGCCAAAAACATTCAGTACTTC.

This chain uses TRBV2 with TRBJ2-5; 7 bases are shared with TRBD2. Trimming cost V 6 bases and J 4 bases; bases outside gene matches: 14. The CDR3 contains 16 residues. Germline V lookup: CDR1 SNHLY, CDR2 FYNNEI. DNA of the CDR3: TGTGCCAGCAGGGCTGGGGTAGCGGGTTGGGGAGAGACCCAGTACTTC. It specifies CASRAGVAGWGETQYF. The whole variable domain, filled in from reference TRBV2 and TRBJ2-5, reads EPEVTQTPSHQVTQMGQEVILRCVPISNHLYFYWYRQILGQKVEFLVSFYNNEISEKSEIFDDQFSVERPDGSNFTLKIRSTKLEDSAMYFCASRAGVAGWGETQYFGPGTRLLVL.

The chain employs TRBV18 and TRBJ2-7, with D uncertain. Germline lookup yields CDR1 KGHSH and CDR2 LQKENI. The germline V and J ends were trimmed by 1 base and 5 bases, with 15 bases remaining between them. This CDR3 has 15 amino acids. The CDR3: CASSPLDILNNEQYF. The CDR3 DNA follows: TGTGCCAGCTCACCACTAGACATCCTAAACAACGAGCAGTACTTC.

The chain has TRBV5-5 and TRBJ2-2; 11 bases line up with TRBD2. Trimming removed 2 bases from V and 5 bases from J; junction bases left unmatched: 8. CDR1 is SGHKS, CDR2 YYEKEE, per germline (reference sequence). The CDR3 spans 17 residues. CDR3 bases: TGTGCCAGCAGCTTATTACTAGCGGGGGATTTGACCGGGGAGCTGTTTTTT. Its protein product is CASSLLLAGDLTGELFF.

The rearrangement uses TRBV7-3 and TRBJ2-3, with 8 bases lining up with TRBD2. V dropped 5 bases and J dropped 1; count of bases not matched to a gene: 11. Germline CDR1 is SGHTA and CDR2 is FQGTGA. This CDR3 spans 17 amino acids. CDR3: CASSAKGIAGRTDTQYF. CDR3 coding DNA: TGTGCCAGCAGCGCCAAGGGTATAGCGGGGCGCACAGATACGCAGTATTTT.

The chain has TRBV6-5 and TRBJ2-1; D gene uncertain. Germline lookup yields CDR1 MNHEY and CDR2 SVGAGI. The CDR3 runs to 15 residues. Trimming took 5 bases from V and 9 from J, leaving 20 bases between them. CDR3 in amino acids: CASSRSSDPTSEQFF. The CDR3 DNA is TGTGCCAGCAGTAGGTCCAGCGATCCGACGAGTGAGCAGTTCTTC.

CDR3 nucleotides: TGTGCCAGCCTCCTCCGACAGGCGATCTCCTACGAGCAGTACTTC. Residues: CASLLRQAISYEQYF. The rearrangement uses TRBV18 and TRBJ2-7; the D gene is possibly TRBD1 (6 bases). V dropped 8 bases and J dropped 0 bases, with 17 bases sitting between them. The CDR3 has 15 residues. CDR1 is KGHSH, CDR2 LQKENI, per germline.

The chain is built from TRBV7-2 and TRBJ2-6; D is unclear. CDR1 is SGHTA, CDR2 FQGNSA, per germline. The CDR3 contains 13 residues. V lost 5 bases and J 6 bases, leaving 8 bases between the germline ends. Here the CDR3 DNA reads TGTGCCAGCAGCCAGGCCGTGGCCAACGTCCTGACTTTC. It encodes CASSQAVANVLTF.

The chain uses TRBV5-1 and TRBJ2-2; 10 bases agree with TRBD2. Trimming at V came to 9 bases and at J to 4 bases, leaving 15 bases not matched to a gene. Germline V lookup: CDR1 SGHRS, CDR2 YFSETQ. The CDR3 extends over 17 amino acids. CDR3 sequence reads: CATKGAGGPEVTGELFF. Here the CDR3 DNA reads TGCGCCACCAAAGGAGCGGGGGGGCCTGAGGTCACCGGGGAGCTGTTTTTT.

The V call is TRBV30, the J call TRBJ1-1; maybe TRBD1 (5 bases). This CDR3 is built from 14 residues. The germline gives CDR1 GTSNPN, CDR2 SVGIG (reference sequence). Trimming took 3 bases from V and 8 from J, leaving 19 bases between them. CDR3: CAWSFTGLPKEAFF. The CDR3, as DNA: TGTGCCTGGAGCTTCACAGGACTACCAAAAGAAGCTTTCTTT.

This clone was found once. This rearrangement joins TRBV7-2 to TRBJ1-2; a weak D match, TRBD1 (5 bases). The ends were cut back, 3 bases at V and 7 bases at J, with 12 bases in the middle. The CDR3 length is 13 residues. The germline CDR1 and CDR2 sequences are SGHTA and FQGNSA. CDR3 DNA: TGTGCCAGCAGCTTTACAGGTTCTCGTGGCTACACCTTC. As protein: CASSFTGSRGYTF.

The CDR3: CAWTGRNTIYF. CDR3 nucleotide sequence: TGTGCCTGGACAGGGAGGAACACCATATATTTT. V usage is TRBV30 and J usage is TRBJ1-3; the D gene is possibly TRBD1 (5 bases). Germline V lookup: CDR1 GTSNPN, CDR2 SVGIG (reference sequence). The V end was cut by 4 bases, the J end by 7 bases, with 8 bases between. The CDR3 sequence is 11 residues long.

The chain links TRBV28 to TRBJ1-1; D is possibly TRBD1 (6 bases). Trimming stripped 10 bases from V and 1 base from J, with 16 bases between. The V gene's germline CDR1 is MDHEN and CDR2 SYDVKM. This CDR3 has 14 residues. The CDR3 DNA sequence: TGTGCCACCGACAAGCGGGGGGCGAACACTGAAGCTTTCTTT. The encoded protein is CATDKRGANTEAFF.

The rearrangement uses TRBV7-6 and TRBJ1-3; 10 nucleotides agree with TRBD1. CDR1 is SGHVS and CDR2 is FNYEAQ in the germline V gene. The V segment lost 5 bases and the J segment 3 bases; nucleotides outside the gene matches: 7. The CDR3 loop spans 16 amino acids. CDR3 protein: CASSLQGQGGGNTIYF. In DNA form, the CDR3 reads TGTGCCAGCAGCCTTCAAGGACAGGGGGGTGGAAACACCATATATTTT.

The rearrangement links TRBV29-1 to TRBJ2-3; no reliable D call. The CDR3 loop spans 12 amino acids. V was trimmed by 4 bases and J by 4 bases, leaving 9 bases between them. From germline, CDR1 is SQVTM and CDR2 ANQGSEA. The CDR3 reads CSVVPYPDTQYF. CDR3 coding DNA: TGCAGCGTTGTGCCCTACCCAGATACGCAGTATTTT.

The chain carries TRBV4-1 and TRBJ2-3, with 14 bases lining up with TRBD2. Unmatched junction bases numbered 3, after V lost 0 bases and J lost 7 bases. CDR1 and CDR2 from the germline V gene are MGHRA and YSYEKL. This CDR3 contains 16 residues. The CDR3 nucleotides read TGCGCCAGCAGCCAAGAGGGACTAGCGGGGGTTTATACGCAGTATTTT. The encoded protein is CASSQEGLAGVYTQYF.

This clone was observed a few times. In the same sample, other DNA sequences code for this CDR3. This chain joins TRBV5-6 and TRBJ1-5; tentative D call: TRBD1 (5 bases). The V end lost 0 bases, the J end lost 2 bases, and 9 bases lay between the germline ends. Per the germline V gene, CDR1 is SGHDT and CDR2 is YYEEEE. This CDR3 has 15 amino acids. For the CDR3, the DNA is TGTGCCAGCAGCTTGGCGGGGGGTGGCAATCAGCCCCAGCATTTT. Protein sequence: CASSLAGGGNQPQHF.